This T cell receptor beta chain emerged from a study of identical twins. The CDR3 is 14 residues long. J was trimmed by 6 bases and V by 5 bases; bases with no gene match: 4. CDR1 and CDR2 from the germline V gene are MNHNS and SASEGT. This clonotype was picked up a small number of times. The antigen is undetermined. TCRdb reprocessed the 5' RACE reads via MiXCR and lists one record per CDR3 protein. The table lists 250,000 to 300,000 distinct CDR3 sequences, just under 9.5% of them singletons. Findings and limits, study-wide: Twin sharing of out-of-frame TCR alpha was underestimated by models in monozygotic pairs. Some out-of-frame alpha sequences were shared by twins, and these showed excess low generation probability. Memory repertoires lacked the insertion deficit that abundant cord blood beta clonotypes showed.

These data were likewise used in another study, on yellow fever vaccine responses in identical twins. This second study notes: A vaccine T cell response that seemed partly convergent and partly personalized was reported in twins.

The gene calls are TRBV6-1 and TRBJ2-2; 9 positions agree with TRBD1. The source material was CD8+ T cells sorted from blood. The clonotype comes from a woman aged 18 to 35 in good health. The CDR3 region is CASSIGTGPGELFF. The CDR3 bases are TGTGCCAGCAGTATCGGGACAGGGCCCGGGGAGCTGTTTTTT.